Sequencing of this T cell receptor beta chain was carried out in a study of T cell repertoires in cytomegalovirus infection. Whole-study context: It was the public TCR beta signatures that indicated both CMV infection and matching HLA type.

V lost 1 base, J lost 3 bases, and 9 bases lay in between. Germline loops: CDR1 LNHNV, CDR2 YYDKDF (reference sequence). The CDR3 sequence is 15 residues long. TCRdb recomputed calls from the reads with MiXCR, one row per CDR3 protein. The sample has approximately 550,000 distinct CDR3 sequences, approximately 16% seen once. The sequencing input was CD8+ T cells from PBMCs. The receptor was derived from a human donor in good health (CMV status not recorded). Some clones in this sample may be carry-over from other donors' samples. The gene calls are TRBV15 and TRBJ2-2; weak D call: TRBD2 (6 bases). CDR3 in amino acids: CATSRVEGYTGELFF. CDR3 DNA sequence: TGTGCCACCAGCAGAGTGGAGGGCTACACCGGGGAGCTGTTTTTT.